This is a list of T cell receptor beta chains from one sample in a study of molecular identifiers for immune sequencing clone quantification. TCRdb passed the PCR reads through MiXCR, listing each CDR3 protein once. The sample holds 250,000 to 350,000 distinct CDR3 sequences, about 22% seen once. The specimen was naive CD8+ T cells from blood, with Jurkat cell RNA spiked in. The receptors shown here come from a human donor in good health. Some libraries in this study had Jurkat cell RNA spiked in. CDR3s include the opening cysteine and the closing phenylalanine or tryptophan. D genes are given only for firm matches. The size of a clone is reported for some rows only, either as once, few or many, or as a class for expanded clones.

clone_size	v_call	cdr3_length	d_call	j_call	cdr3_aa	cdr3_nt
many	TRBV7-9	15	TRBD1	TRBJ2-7	CASSQPGQGKYEQYF	TGTGCCAGCAGCCAACCGGGACAGGGAAAATACGAGCAGTACTTC
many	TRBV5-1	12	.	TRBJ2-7	CASSLNGVEQYF	TGCGCCAGCAGCTTGAACGGGGTCGAGCAGTACTTC
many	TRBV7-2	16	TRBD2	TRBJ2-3	CASSPTLKRGTDTQYF	TGTGCCAGCAGTCCTACCCTGAAGCGGGGGACAGATACGCAGTATTTT
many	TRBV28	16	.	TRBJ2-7	CASSQFSDSKAYEQYF	TGTGCCAGCAGCCAATTTTCGGACAGTAAAGCCTACGAGCAGTACTTC
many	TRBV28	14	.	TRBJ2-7	CASPPAQTSSEQYF	TGTGCCAGCCCCCCGGCCCAGACAAGTTCGGAGCAGTACTTC
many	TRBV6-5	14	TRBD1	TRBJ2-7	CASSPRYGTVEQYF	TGTGCCAGCAGCCCCCGTTATGGGACAGTTGAGCAGTACTTC
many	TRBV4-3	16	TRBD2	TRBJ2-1	CASSQDRASGAYEQFF	TGCGCCAGCAGCCAAGATAGGGCTAGCGGGGCGTATGAGCAGTTCTTC
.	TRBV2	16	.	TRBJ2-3	CASSEGPGAQGDTQYF	TGTGCCAGCAGTGAAGGTCCGGGAGCACAGGGAGATACGCAGTATTTT
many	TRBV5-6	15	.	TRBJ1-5	CASSLSSGYNQPQHF	TGTGCCAGCAGCTTGTCGTCTGGGTACAATCAGCCCCAGCATTTT
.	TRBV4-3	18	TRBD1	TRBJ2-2	CASSQDGRDRGNTGELFF	TGCGCCAGCAGCCAAGATGGGCGGGACAGGGGGAACACCGGGGAGCTGTTTTTT
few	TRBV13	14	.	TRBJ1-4	CASSVGHESEKLFF	TGTGCCAGCAGCGTGGGACACGAGAGTGAAAAACTGTTTTTT
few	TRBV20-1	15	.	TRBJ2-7	CSARRARQSSYEQYF	TGCAGTGCTCGACGGGCGAGACAGAGCTCCTACGAGCAGTACTTC
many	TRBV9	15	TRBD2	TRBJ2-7	CASSPGRDMLHEQYF	TGTGCCAGCAGCCCCGGGAGGGATATGCTCCACGAGCAGTACTTC
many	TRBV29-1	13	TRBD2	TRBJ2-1	CSVEEAGDNEQFF	TGCAGCGTTGAAGAGGCGGGGGATAATGAGCAGTTCTTC
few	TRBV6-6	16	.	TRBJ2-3	CASSYSRIGTKDTQYF	TGTGCCAGCAGTTACTCCAGAATAGGGACCAAGGATACGCAGTATTTT
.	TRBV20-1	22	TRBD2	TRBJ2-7	CGARTRGDSGTSGRGGPYEQYF	TGCGGTGCTAGAACCCGGGGGGATTCCGGGACTAGCGGGAGGGGAGGGCCCTACGAGCAGTACTTC
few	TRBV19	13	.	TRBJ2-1	CASSILLYNEQFF	TGTGCCAGTAGTATTCTCCTCTACAATGAGCAGTTCTTC
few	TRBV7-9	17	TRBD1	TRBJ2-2	CASSLLDRAPNTGELFF	TGTGCCAGCAGCTTACTTGACAGGGCCCCGAACACCGGGGAGCTGTTTTTT
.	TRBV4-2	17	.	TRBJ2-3	CASSQEAQTSYADTQYF	TGTGCCAGCAGCCAAGAAGCCCAGACGAGCTACGCAGATACGCAGTATTTT